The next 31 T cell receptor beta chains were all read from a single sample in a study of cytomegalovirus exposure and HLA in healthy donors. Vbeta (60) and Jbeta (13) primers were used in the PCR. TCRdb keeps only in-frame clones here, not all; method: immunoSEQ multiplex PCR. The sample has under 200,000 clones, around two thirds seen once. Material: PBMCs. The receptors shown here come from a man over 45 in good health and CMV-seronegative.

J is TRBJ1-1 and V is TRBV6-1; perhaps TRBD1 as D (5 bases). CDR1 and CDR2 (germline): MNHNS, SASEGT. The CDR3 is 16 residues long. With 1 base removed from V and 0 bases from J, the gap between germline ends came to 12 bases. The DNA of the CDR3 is TGTGCCAGCAGTGAAGTGGGAGGCAGGGTGAACACTGAAGCTTTCTTT. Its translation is CASSEVGGRVNTEAFF.

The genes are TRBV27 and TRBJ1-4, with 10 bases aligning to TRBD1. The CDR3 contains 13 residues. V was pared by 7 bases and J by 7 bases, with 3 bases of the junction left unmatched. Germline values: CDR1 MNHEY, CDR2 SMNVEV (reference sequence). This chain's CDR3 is CASTGQGGEKLFF. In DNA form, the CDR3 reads TGTGCCAGCACAGGACAGGGGGGTGAAAAACTGTTTTTT.

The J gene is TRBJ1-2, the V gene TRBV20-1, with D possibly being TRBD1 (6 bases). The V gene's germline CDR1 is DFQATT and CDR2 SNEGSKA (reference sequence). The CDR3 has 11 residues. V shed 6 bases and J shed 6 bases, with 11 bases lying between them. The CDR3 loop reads CSAIYRDGYTF. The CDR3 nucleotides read TGCAGTGCCATATACAGGGATGGCTACACCTTC.

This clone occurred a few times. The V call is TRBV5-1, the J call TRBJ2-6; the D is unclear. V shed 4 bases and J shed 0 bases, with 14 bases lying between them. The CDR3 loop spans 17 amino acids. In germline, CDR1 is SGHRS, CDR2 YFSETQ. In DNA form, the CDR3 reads TGCGCCAGCAGCGGAACGACATGGAACTCTGGGGCCAACGTCCTGACTTTC. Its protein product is CASSGTTWNSGANVLTF.

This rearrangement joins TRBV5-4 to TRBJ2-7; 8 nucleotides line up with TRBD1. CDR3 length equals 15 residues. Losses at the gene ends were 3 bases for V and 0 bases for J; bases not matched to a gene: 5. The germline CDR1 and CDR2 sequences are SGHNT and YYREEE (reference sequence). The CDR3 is CASSSDRGSSYEQYF. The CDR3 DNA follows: TGTGCCAGCAGCTCAGACAGGGGAAGCTCCTACGAGCAGTACTTC.

The CDR3 spells CASSQVLANTEAFF. The DNA for the CDR3 is TGCGCCAGCAGCCAAGTCTTGGCGAACACTGAAGCTTTCTTT. The chain combines TRBV4-1 with TRBJ1-1; D remains ambiguous. CDR3 size: 14 residues. Trimming left V 1 base short and J 1 base short, with 7 bases between. Germline assignment: CDR1 MGHRA and CDR2 YSYEKL.

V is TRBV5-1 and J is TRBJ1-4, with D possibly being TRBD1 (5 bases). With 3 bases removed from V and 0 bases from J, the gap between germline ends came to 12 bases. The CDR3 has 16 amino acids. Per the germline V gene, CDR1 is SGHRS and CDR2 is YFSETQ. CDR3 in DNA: TGCGCCAGCAGCTCGAGCGCGGGGGCAACTAATGAAAAACTGTTTTTT. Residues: CASSSSAGATNEKLFF.

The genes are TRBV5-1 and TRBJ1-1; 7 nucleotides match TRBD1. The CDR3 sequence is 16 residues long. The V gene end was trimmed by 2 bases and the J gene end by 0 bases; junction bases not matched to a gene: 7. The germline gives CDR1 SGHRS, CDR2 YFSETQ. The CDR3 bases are TGCGCCAGCAGCTTAGACACGACAGGGATGAACACTGAAGCTTTCTTT. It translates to CASSLDTTGMNTEAFF. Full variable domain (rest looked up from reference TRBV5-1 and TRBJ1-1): KAGVTQTPRYLIKTRGQQVTLSCSPISGHRSVSWYQQTPGQGLQFLFEYFSETQRNKGNFPGRFSGRQFSNSRSEMNVSTLELGDSALYLCASSLDTTGMNTEAFFGQGTRLTVV.

The CDR3 DNA is TGCGCCAGCAGCCAAGATGGGACTAGCGGGGGACGGTACGAGCAGTACTTC. Translating it yields CASSQDGTSGGRYEQYF. The rearrangement uses TRBV4-1 and TRBJ2-7; 14 bases fit TRBD2. V shed 0 bases, J shed 4 bases, and the junction held 5 bases outside the gene matches. Germline CDR1 reads MGHRA; CDR2 reads YSYEKL. This CDR3 spans 17 amino acids.

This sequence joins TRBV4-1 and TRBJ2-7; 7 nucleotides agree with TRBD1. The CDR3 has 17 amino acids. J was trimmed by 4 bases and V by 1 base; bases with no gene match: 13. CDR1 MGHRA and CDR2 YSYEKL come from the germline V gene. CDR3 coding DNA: TGCGCCAGCAGCCAAGGCATTTTGAATGCAGGGGGATACGAGCAGTACTTC. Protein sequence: CASSQGILNAGGYEQYF.

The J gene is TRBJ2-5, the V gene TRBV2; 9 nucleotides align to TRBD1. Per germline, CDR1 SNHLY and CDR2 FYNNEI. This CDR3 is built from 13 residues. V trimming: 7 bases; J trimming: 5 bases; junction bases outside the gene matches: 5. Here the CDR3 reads CASTRDRVETQYF. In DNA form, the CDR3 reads TGTGCCAGCACGCGGGACAGGGTGGAGACCCAGTACTTC. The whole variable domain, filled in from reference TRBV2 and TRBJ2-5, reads EPEVTQTPSHQVTQMGQEVILRCVPISNHLYFYWYRQILGQKVEFLVSFYNNEISEKSEIFDDQFSVERPDGSNFTLKIRSTKLEDSAMYFCASTRDRVETQYFGPGTRLLVL.

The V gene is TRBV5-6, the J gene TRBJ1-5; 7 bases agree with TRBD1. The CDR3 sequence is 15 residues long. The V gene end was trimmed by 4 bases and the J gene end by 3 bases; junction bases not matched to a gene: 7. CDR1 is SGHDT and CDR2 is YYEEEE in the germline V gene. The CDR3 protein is CASSPWDRSNQPQHF. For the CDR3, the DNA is TGTGCCAGCAGCCCGTGGGACAGATCCAATCAGCCCCAGCATTTT. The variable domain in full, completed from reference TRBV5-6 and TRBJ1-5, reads DAGVTQSPTHLIKTRGQQVTLRCSPKSGHDTVSWYQQALGQGPQFIFQYYEEEERQRGNFPDRFSGHQFPNYSSELNVNALLLGDSALYLCASSPWDRSNQPQHFGDGTRLSIL.

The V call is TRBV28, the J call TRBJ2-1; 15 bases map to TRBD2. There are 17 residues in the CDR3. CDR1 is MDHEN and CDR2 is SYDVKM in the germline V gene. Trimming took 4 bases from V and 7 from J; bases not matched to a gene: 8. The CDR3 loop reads CASSSPGLAGGSNEQFF. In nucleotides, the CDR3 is TGTGCCAGCAGTTCTCCGGGACTAGCGGGGGGTTCTAATGAGCAGTTCTTC.

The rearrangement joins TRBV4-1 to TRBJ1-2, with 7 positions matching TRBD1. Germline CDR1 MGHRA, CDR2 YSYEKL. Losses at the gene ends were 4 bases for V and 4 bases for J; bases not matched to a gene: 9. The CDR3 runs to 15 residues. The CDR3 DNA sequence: TGCGCCAGCAGCCCCCGGGACAGCATGACCTATGGCTACACCTTC. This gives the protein CASSPRDSMTYGYTF.

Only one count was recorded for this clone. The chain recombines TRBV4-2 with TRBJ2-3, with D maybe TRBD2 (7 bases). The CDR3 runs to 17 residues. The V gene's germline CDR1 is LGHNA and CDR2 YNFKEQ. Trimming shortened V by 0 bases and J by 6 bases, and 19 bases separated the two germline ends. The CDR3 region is CASSQDRAKGGWDTQYF. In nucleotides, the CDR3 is TGTGCCAGCAGCCAAGATCGAGCCAAGGGGGGGTGGGATACGCAGTATTTT.

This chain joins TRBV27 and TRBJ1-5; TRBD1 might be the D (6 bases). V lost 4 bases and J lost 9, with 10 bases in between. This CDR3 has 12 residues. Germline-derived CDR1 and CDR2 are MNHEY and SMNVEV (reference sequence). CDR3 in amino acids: CASSSQGGPQHF. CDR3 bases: TGTGCCAGCAGTTCACAGGGTGGGCCCCAGCATTTT.

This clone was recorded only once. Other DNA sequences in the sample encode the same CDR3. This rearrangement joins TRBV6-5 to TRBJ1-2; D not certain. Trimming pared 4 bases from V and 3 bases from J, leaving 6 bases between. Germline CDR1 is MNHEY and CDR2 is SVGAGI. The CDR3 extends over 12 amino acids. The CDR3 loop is CASSLGDYGYTF. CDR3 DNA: TGTGCCAGCAGTTTGGGAGACTATGGCTACACCTTC.

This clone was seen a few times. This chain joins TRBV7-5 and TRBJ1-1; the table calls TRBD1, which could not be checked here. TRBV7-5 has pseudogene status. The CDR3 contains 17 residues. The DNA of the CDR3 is TGTGCCAGAAGCTTAAGGGCCCACAGGGGGCGCGGCACTGAAGCTTTCTTT. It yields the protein CARSLRAHRGRGTEAFF.

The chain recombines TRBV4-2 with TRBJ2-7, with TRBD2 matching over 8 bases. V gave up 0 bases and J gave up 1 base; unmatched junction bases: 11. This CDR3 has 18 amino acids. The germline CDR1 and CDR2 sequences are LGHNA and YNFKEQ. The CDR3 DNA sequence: TGTGCCAGCAGCCAAGATCAACTGGCGGGGGGCCGGTCCTACGAGCAGTACTTC. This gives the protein CASSQDQLAGGRSYEQYF.

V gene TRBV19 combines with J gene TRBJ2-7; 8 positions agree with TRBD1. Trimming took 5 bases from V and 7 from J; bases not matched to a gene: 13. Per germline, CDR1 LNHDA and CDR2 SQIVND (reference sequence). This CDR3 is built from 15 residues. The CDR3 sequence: CASSLTGTGNQEQYF. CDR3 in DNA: TGTGCCAGTAGTCTCACCGGGACAGGTAATCAAGAGCAGTACTTC.

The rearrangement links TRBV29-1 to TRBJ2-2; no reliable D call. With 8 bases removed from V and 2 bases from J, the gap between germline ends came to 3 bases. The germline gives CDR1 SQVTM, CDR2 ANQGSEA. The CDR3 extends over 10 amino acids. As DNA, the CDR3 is TGCAGCTTAAACACCGGGGAGCTGTTTTTT. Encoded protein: CSLNTGELFF.

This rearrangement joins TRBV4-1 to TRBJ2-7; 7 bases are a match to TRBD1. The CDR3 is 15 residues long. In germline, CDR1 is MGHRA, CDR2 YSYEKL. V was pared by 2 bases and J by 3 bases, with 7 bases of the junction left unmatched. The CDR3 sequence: CASSQFGTASYEQYF. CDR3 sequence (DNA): TGCGCCAGCAGCCAATTTGGGACAGCTAGCTACGAGCAGTACTTC.

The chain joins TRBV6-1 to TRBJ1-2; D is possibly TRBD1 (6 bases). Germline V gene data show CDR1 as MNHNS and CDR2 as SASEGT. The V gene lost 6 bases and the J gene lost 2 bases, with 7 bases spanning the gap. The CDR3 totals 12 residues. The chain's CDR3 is CASRTGNYGYTF. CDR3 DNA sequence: TGTGCCAGCAGAACAGGGAACTATGGCTACACCTTC.

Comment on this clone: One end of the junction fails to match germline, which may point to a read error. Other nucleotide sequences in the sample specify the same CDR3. CDR3 sequence: CASSPEEDEQFF. The CDR3 DNA sequence: TGCGCCAGTAGCCCCGAGGAGGATGAGCAGTTCTTC. The genes are TRBV19 and TRBJ2-1, with D possibly being TRBD2 (5 bases). This CDR3 is built from 12 residues. Germline V gene data show CDR1 as LNHDA and CDR2 as SQIVND (reference sequence).

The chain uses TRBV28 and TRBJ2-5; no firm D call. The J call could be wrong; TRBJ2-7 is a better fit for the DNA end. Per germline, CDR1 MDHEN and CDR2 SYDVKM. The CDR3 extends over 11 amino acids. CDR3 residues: CASILGYEQYF. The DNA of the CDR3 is TGTGCCAGCATCCTAGGCTACGAGCAGTACTTC.

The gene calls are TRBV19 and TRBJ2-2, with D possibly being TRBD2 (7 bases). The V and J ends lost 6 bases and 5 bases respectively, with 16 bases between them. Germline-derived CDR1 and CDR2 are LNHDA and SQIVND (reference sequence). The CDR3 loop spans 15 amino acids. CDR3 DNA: TGTGCCAGTAGGGAGAGGAAGGGGGGGACCGGGGAGCTGTTTTTT. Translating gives CASRERKGGTGELFF.

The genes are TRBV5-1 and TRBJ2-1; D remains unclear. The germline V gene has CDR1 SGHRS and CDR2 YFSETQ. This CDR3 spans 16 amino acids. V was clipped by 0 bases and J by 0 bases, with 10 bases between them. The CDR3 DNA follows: TGCGCCAGCAGCTTGGGACGGGTTAGCTCCTACAATGAGCAGTTCTTC. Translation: CASSLGRVSSYNEQFF.

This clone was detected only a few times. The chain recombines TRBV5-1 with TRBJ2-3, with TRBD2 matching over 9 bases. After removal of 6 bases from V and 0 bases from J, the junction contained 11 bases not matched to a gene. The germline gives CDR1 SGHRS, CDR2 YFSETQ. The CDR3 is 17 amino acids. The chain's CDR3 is CASMVTSGYSSTDTQYF. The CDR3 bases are TGCGCCAGCATGGTGACTAGCGGATACTCTAGCACAGATACGCAGTATTTT. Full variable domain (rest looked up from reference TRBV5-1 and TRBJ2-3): KAGVTQTPRYLIKTRGQQVTLSCSPISGHRSVSWYQQTPGQGLQFLFEYFSETQRNKGNFPGRFSGRQFSNSRSEMNVSTLELGDSALYLCASMVTSGYSSTDTQYFGPGTRLTVL.

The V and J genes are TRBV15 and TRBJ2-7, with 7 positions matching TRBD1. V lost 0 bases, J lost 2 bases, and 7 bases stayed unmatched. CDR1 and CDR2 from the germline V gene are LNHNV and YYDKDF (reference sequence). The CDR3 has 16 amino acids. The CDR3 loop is CATSRDELGTAYEQYF. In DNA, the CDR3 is TGTGCCACCAGCAGAGATGAGTTAGGGACAGCCTACGAGCAGTACTTC.

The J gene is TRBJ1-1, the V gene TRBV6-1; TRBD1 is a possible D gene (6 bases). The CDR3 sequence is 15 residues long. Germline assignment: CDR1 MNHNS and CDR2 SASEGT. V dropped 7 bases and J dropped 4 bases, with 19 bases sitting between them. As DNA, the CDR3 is TGTGCCAGCATGCGTAACTCAGGGGACGGCACTGAAGCTTTCTTT. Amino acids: CASMRNSGDGTEAFF.

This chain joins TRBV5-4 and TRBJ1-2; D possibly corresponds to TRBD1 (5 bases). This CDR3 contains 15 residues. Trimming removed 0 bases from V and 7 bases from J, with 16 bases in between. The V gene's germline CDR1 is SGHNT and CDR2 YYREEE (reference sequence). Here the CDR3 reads CASSLDLTGTGGYTF. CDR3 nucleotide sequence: TGTGCCAGCAGCTTGGACTTAACAGGAACGGGTGGCTACACCTTC.